Listed here are 10 T cell receptor beta chains from one sample, sequenced in a study of blood T cell repertoires in COVID-19. Clones were read by immunoSEQ multiplex PCR, and TCRdb kept only the in-frame ones, dropping some. The data hold around 120,000 clones, with around 90% observed a single time. Specimen: peripheral blood. These receptor sequences come from a woman aged 55 to 70 with COVID-19, enrolled during active disease.

This chain links TRBV18 with TRBJ2-7; D is possibly TRBD1 (6 bases). Trimming pared 2 bases from V and 4 bases from J, leaving 9 bases between. This CDR3 spans 13 amino acids. Germline CDR1 KGHSH, CDR2 LQKENI. The CDR3 sequence: CASSPGQIYEQYF. The CDR3 bases are TGTGCCAGCTCACCAGGACAGATATACGAGCAGTACTTC.

The chain links TRBV7-2 to TRBJ2-7; D might be TRBD2 (5 bases). V was clipped by 4 bases and J by 0 bases, with 13 bases between them. The CDR3 spans 15 residues. From germline, CDR1 is SGHTA and CDR2 FQGNSA. CDR3 bases: TGTGCCAGCAGCTCCCCCGGGGATGACTCCTACGAGCAGTACTTC. Translating gives CASSSPGDDSYEQYF.

This chain uses TRBV4-3 with TRBJ2-6, with 8 bases aligning to TRBD1. There are 17 residues in the CDR3. The V gene end was trimmed by 2 bases and the J gene end by 3 bases; junction bases not matched to a gene: 6. Germline V gene data show CDR1 as LGHNA and CDR2 as YSLEER. The CDR3, as DNA: TGCGCCAGCAGCCAATTCAGGGGGCTGAATGGGGCCAACGTCCTGACTTTC. Residues: CASSQFRGLNGANVLTF.

The chain recombines TRBV7-8 with TRBJ1-1; 8 nucleotides align to TRBD1. The CDR3 spans 19 residues. Germline V gene data show CDR1 as SGHVS and CDR2 as FQNEAQ. J gave up 2 bases and V 2 bases, and 16 bases lay outside the gene matches. The chain's CDR3 is CASSLRPMGTGTGNTEAFF. In nucleotides, the CDR3 is TGTGCCAGCAGCTTAAGGCCAATGGGAACCGGGACAGGTAACACTGAAGCTTTCTTT.

A single count supports this clone. The rearrangement links TRBV5-6 to TRBJ2-7, with D uncertain. The ends were cut back, 1 base at V and 2 bases at J, with 13 bases in the middle. The CDR3 has 15 residues. Looked up from germline, CDR1 is SGHDT and CDR2 is YYEEEE. CDR3 protein: CASSLPPPRTYEQYF. The CDR3 coding sequence is TGTGCCAGCAGCTTGCCTCCACCGCGTACCTACGAGCAGTACTTC.

This chain joins TRBV25-1 and TRBJ1-5; no definite D call. Germline V gives CDR1 MGHDK, CDR2 SYGVNS. Trimming took 6 bases from V and 0 from J, leaving 9 bases between them. The CDR3 is 14 amino acids. CDR3 residues: CASSPEYSNQPQHF. CDR3 nucleotides: TGTGCCAGCAGCCCAGAATATAGCAATCAGCCCCAGCATTTT.

CDR3 bases: TGTGCCAGCTCAACCGGGACATCTGGCGATGAGCAGTTCTTC. Translating it yields CASSTGTSGDEQFF. The chain links TRBV18 to TRBJ2-1; D is perhaps TRBD1 (6 bases). This CDR3 is built from 14 residues. Germline-derived CDR1 and CDR2 are KGHSH and LQKENI. Trimming shortened V by 5 bases and J by 8 bases, and 16 bases separated the two germline ends. Full variable domain (outside the CDR3, taken from reference TRBV18 and TRBJ2-1): NAGVMQNPRHLVRRRGQEARLRCSPMKGHSHVYWYRQLPEEGLKFMVYLQKENIIDESGMPKERFSAEFPKEGPSILRIQQVVRGDSAAYFCASSTGTSGDEQFFGPGTRLTVL.

The V and J genes are TRBV4-1 and TRBJ1-2; TRBD1 might be the D (5 bases). The CDR3 has 16 amino acids. V was cut by 4 bases and J by 1 base, with 16 bases left in between. Germline V gene lookup returns CDR1 MGHRA and CDR2 YSYEKL. The CDR3 protein is CASSPDPGGGNYGYTF. The DNA of the CDR3 is TGCGCCAGCAGCCCGGACCCGGGGGGGGGTAACTATGGCTACACCTTC.

The rearrangement joins TRBV10-3 to TRBJ2-7; tentatively, D is TRBD1 (6 bases). Germline V CDR1 and CDR2: ENHRY, SYGVKD. V lost 6 bases and J 3 bases, leaving 18 bases between the germline ends. This CDR3 has 15 amino acids. Here the CDR3 reads CAIRGVTGNYYEQYF. In nucleotides, the CDR3 is TGTGCCATCAGGGGGGTTACAGGGAACTACTACGAGCAGTACTTC.

The chain links TRBV3-1 (or the pseudogene TRBV3-2) to TRBJ2-1, with 7 bases aligning to TRBD2. The CDR3 contains 15 residues. Germline CDR1 and CDR2: LGHDT and YNNKEL (reference sequence). Losses at the gene ends were 4 bases for V and 0 bases for J; bases not matched to a gene: 3. In nucleotides, the CDR3 is TGTGCCAGCAGCCTGGGACTAAGCTCCTACAATGAGCAGTTCTTC. Its translation: CASSLGLSSYNEQFF.